A single sample gave rise to the 13 T cell receptor beta chains below, sequenced in a study of T cells in Graves' hyperthyroidism and ophthalmopathy (dated by TCRdb to about 2019). Libraries were constructed by multiplex PCR. Sequencing used an Illumina HiSeq 2000. Amplification of TCR beta CDR3 regions was carried out from RNA transcripts. For the first round of RT-PCR on the TCR CDR3, the HTBI primer set was used together with the Qiagen OneStep RT-PCR kit. TCRdb reprocessing: public reads trimmed at Q25 with fastp, clones called with MiXCR, in-frame beta chains kept. For every CDR3 protein sequence, its rows merge into one entry that carries the most common genes and DNA. The sample profile shows hundreds of thousands of distinct CDR3 sequences; approximately 14% of them were found once. The top ten clones comprise roughly 10% of the sample. The source material was blood. The receptor source for this set is a woman aged 18 to 35 with Graves' hyperthyroidism.

The chain carries TRBV19 and TRBJ2-5; D may be TRBD1 or TRBD2 (5 bases each). The ends were cut back, 5 bases at V and 5 bases at J, with 15 bases in the middle. CDR1 and CDR2 (germline): LNHDA, SQIVND (reference sequence). The CDR3 covers 14 residues. CDR3 in DNA: TGTGCCAGTAGTCCTCCCGGGGCACGGGAGACCCAGTACTTC. It encodes CASSPPGARETQYF.

This clonotype was counted ten times or more. V is TRBV29-1 and J is TRBJ1-1; D may be TRBD1 (6 bases). Germline V gene sequence: CDR1 SQVTM, CDR2 ANQGSEA. There are 12 residues in the CDR3. Trimming removed 5 bases at V and 5 bases at J, with 12 bases between. The CDR3 loop is CSVPRGVTEAFF. CDR3 bases: TGCAGCGTTCCCAGGGGAGTAACTGAAGCTTTCTTT.

V usage is TRBV6-1 and J usage is TRBJ1-4; D not resolved. There are 13 residues in the CDR3. V was trimmed by 5 bases and J by 8 bases, leaving 12 bases between them. Per germline, CDR1 MNHNS and CDR2 SASEGT. The CDR3 DNA reads as TGTGCCAGCAGTTTGACGGGAAACGAAAAACTGTTTTTT. Translating gives CASSLTGNEKLFF.

This clonotype was counted many times. The CDR3 loop reads CSARMTSVPYEQYF. The CDR3 DNA is TGCAGTGCGCGGATGACTAGCGTCCCCTACGAGCAGTACTTC. This sequence joins TRBV20-1 and TRBJ2-7; 8 bases agree with TRBD2. CDR1 is DFQATT, CDR2 SNEGSKA, per germline (reference sequence). The CDR3 consists of 14 residues. V lost 6 bases to trimming and J lost 2 bases; unmatched junction nucleotides: 9.

This clonotype was detected ten times or more. The V and J genes are TRBV18 and TRBJ2-7; D unclear. The CDR3 covers 12 residues. V was clipped by 2 bases and J by 5 bases, with 7 bases between them. Germline V CDR1 and CDR2: KGHSH, LQKENI. The CDR3 is CASSPRADEQYF. CDR3 nucleotides: TGTGCCAGCTCACCAAGGGCCGACGAGCAGTACTTC.

There are a few counts of this clonotype. V is TRBV6-7 and J is TRBJ2-2; maybe TRBD1 (5 bases). TRBV6-7 is recorded as an ORF, its role being uncertain. Deletions cut 2 bases from V and 1 base from J, with 11 bases between. The CDR3 totals 16 residues. The CDR3: CASSYGRAWNTGELFF. The CDR3 DNA reads TGTGCCAGCAGTTACGGCAGGGCCTGGAACACCGGGGAGCTGTTTTTT.

The genes are TRBV6-1 and TRBJ2-1; either TRBD1 or TRBD2 may supply D (5 bases each). The CDR3 runs 20 residues. Germline V gene data show CDR1 as MNHNS and CDR2 as SASEGT. Trimming took off 6 bases at V and 8 bases at J, with 35 bases between the two ends. DNA of the CDR3: TGTGCCAGCAGAGAAAGAACAGGCGTCGGGACCGCGGTCCGTTGGTATGAGCAGTTCTTC. Protein: CASRERTGVGTAVRWYEQFF.

This clonotype was observed a handful of times. The gene calls are TRBV5-1 and TRBJ1-4; a weak D match, TRBD1 (6 bases). V shed 3 bases and J shed 5 bases, with 14 bases lying between them. Germline-derived CDR1 and CDR2 are SGHRS and YFSETQ. CDR3 length: 15 amino acids. In DNA form, the CDR3 reads TGCGCCAGCAGCTCAGCGGGACACTTAAATGAAAAACTGTTTTTT. Translation gives CASSSAGHLNEKLFF.

V usage is TRBV20-1 and J usage is TRBJ2-7; 9 bases align to TRBD2. The CDR3 consists of 14 residues. The trim removed 6 bases at V and 3 bases at J, leaving 9 bases unmatched. Germline values: CDR1 DFQATT, CDR2 SNEGSKA (reference sequence). The chain's CDR3 is CSALSYSGSYEQYF. CDR3 DNA sequence: TGCAGTGCCCTCAGTTATAGCGGGAGCTACGAGCAGTACTTC.

This clonotype was seen repeatedly, ten times or more. This chain links TRBV6-1 with TRBJ1-6; D gene uncertain. V was cut by 6 bases and J by 7 bases, with 13 bases left in between. The length of the CDR3 is 14 residues. Germline CDR1 reads MNHNS; CDR2 reads SASEGT. CDR3 in DNA: TGTGCCAGCAGGTTGGGCAGGTTAAATTCACCCCTCCACTTT. Translating gives CASRLGRLNSPLHF.

This clonotype was picked up a small number of times. This chain links TRBV28 with TRBJ2-1; TRBD2 agrees at 10 bases. The CDR3 length is 16 residues. CDR1 and CDR2 (germline): MDHEN, SYDVKM. V shed 6 bases, J shed 3 bases, and the junction held 8 bases outside the gene matches. The CDR3 protein is CASSLPGTSDYNEQFF. The CDR3 bases are TGTGCCAGCAGCCTTCCCGGGACTAGCGACTACAATGAGCAGTTCTTC. The full variable domain, with the rest looked up from reference TRBV28 and TRBJ2-1, is DVKVTQSSRYLVKRTGEKVFLECVQDMDHENMFWYRQDPGLGLRLIYFSYDVKMKEKGDIPEGYSVSREKKERFSLILESASTNQTSMYLCASSLPGTSDYNEQFFGPGTRLTVL.

A few counts support this clonotype. This chain links TRBV7-9 with TRBJ1-5; D gene uncertain. Germline assignment: CDR1 SEHNR and CDR2 FQNEAQ (reference sequence). Trimming removed 4 bases at V and 4 bases at J, with 11 bases between. There are 14 residues in the CDR3. CDR3 coding DNA: TGTGCCAGCAGCTCAGGTCCGCGGAATCAGCCCCAGCATTTT. It codes for CASSSGPRNQPQHF. The full variable domain, completed using reference TRBV7-9 and TRBJ1-5, is DTGVSQNPRHKITKRGQNVTFRCDPISEHNRLYWYRQTLGQGPEFLTYFQNEAQLEKSRLLSDRFSAERPKGSFSTLEIQRTEQGDSAMYLCASSSGPRNQPQHFGDGTRLSIL.

This clonotype occurred many times. The V call is TRBV7-2, the J call TRBJ2-7; no reliable D call. Looked up from germline, CDR1 is SGHTA and CDR2 is FQGNSA. This CDR3 is 12 amino acids long. The V gene lost 2 bases and the J gene lost 7 bases, with 9 bases spanning the gap. CDR3 sequence (DNA): TGTGCCAGCAGCTTAAGGTACGGGGAGCAGTACTTC. This encodes CASSLRYGEQYF.